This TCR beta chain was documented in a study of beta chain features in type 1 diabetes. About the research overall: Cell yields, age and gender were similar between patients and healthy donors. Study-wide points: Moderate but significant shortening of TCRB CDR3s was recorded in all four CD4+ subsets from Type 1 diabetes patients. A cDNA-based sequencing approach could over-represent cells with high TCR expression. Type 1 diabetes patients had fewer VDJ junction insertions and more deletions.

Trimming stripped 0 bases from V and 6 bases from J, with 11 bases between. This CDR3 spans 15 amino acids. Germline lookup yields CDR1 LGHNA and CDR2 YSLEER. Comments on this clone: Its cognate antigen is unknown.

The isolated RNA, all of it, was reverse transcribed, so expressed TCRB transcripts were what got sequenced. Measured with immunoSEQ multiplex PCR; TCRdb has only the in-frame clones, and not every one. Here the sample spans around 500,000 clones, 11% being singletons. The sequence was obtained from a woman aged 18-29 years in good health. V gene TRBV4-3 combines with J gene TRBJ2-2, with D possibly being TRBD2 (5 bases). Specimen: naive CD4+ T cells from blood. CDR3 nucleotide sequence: TGCGCCAGCAGCCAAGAGAGGGCAGTCGCCGGGGAGCTGTTTTTT. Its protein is CASSQERAVAGELFF.